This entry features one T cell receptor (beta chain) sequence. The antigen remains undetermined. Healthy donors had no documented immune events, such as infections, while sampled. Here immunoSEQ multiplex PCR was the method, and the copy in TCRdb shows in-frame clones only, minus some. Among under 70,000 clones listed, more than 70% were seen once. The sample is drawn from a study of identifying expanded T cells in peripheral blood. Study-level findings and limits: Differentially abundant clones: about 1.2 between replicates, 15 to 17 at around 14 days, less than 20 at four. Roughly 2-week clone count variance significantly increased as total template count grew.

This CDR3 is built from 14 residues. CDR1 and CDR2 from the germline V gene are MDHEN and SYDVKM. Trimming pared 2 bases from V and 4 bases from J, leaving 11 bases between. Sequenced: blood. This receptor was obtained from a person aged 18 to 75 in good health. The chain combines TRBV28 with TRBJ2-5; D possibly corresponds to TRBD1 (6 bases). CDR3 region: CASSLEGEAETQYF. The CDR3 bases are TGTGCCAGCAGTTTAGAGGGGGAAGCAGAGACCCAGTACTTC.